The T cell receptor (beta chain) described here comes from a study of CD8+ T cells in alopecia areata. Findings and limits, study-wide: Relative to mice, TCR sharing across patients was less clear, a difference possibly HLA-related.

Germline V gives CDR1 WSHSY, CDR2 SAAADI. The V and J ends lost 0 bases and 5 bases, in that order; junction bases with no gene match: 6. The CDR3 runs to 15 residues. Individuals with alopecia areata gave both lesional scalp punch biopsies and peripheral blood for collection. In the case of this clone: Its antigen is unidentified.

Extraction of RNA preceded its reverse transcription into cDNA, which served as the sequencing template. Profiled with immunoSEQ multiplex PCR; TCRdb holds only in-frame clones, not every one. Of 150,000 to 200,000 clones listed, 67% are singletons. This material consisted of CD8+ T cells sorted from blood, taken at week 0. This chain uses TRBV10-2 with TRBJ2-5; 7 bases are a match to TRBD2. The TCR was taken from a human donor with alopecia areata. CDR3 amino acids: CASSESGLVWETQYF. The CDR3 DNA sequence: TGCGCCAGCAGTGAGTCCGGACTAGTTTGGGAGACCCAGTACTTC.